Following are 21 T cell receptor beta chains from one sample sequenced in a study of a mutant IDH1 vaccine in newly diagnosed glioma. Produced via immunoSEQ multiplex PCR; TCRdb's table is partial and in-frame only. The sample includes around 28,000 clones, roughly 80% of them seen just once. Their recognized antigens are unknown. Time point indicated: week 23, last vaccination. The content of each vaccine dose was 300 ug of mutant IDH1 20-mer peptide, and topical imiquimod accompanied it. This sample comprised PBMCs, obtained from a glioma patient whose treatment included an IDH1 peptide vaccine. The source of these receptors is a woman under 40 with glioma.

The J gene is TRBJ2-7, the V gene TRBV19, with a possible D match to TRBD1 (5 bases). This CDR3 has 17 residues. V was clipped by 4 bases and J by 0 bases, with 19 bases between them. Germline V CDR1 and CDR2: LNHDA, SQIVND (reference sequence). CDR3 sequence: CASSRSGAALSSYEQYF. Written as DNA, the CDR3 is TGTGCCAGTAGTAGGTCTGGGGCGGCCCTATCCTCCTACGAGCAGTACTTC.

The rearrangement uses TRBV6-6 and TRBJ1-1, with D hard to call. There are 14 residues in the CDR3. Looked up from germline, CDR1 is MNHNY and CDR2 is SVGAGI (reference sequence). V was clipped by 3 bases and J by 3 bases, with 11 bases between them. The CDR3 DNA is TGTGCCAGCAGTTATTGGGCGGGAGACACTGAAGCTTTCTTT. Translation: CASSYWAGDTEAFF.

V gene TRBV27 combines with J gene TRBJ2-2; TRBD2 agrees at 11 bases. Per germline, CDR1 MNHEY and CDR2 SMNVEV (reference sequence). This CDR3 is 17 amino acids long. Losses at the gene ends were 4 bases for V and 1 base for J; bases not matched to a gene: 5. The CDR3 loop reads CASSWLAGGQNTGELFF. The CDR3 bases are TGTGCCAGCAGTTGGCTAGCGGGGGGTCAGAACACCGGGGAGCTGTTTTTT.

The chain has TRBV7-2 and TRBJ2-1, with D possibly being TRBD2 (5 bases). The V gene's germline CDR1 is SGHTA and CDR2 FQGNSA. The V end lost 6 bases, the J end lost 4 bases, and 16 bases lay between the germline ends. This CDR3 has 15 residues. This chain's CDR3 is CASRPGGLAYNEQFF. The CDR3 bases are TGTGCCAGCAGACCAGGCGGGCTCGCTTACAATGAGCAGTTCTTC.

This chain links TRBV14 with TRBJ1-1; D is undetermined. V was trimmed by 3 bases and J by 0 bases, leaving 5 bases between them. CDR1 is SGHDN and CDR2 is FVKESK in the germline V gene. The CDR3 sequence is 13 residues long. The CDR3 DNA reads TGTGCCAGCAGCCAGAACATGAACACTGAAGCTTTCTTT. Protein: CASSQNMNTEAFF.

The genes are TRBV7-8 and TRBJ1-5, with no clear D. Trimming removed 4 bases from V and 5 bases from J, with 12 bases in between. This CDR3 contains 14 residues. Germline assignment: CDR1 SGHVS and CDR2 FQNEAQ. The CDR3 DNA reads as TGTGCCAGCAGCTCCTGGTCAGACGATCAGCCCCAGCATTTT. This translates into CASSSWSDDQPQHF.

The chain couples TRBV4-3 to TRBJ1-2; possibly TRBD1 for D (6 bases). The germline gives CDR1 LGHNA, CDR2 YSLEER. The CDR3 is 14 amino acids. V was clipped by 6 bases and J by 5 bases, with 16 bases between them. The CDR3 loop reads CASRGPDRAYGYTF. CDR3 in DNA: TGCGCCAGCAGAGGGCCGGACAGAGCTTATGGCTACACCTTC.

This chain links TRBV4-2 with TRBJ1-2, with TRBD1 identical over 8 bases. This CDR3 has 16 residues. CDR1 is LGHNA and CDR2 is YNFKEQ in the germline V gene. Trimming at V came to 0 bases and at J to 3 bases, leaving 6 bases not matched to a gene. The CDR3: CASSQERDRIYYGYTF. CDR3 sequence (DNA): TGTGCCAGCAGCCAAGAAAGGGACAGGATCTACTATGGCTACACCTTC.

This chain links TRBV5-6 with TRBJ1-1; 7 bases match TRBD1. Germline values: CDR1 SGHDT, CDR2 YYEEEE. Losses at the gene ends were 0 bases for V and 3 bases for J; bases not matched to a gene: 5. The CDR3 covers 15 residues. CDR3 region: CASSLDRGPHTEAFF. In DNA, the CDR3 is TGTGCCAGCAGCTTGGACAGGGGCCCACACACTGAAGCTTTCTTT.

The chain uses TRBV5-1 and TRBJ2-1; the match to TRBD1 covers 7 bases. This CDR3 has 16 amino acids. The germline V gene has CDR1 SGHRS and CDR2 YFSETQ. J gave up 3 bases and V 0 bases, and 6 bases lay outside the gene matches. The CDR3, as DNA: TGCGCCAGCAGCTTGGCCGGGGCAGGGGGCTACAATGAGCAGTTCTTC. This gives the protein CASSLAGAGGYNEQFF.

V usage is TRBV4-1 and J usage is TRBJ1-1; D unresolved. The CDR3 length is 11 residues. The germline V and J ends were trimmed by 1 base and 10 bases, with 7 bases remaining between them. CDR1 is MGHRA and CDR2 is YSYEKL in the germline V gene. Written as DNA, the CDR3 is TGCGCCAGCAGCCAAGCAAGGGCAGCTTTCTTT. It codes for CASSQARAAFF.

As DNA, the CDR3 is TGCAGCGTGCAAGAGGGGAAAGGTGGCTACACCTTC. It is translated as CSVQEGKGGYTF. The V gene is TRBV29-1, the J gene TRBJ1-2, with D perhaps matching TRBD1 (5 bases). Germline V gene lookup returns CDR1 SQVTM and CDR2 ANQGSEA. There are 12 residues in the CDR3. The ends were cut back, 6 bases at V and 7 bases at J, with 15 bases in the middle.

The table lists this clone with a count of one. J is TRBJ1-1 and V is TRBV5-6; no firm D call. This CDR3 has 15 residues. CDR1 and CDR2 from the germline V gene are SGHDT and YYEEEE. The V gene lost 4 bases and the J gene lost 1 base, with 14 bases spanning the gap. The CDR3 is CASSPPPHPNTEAFF. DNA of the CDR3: TGTGCCAGCAGCCCACCCCCACACCCGAACACTGAAGCTTTCTTT.

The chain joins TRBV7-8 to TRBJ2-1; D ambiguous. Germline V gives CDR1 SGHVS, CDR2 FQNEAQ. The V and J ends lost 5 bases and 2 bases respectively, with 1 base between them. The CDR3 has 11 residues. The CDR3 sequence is CASSAYNEQFF. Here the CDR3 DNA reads TGTGCCAGCAGCGCCTACAATGAGCAGTTCTTC.

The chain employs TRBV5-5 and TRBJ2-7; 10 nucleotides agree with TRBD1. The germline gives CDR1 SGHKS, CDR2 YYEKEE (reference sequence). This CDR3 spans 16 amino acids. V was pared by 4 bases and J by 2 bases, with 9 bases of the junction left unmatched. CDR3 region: CASSGLGQGTPYEQYF. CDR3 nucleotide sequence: TGTGCCAGCAGCGGACTGGGACAGGGGACCCCCTACGAGCAGTACTTC.

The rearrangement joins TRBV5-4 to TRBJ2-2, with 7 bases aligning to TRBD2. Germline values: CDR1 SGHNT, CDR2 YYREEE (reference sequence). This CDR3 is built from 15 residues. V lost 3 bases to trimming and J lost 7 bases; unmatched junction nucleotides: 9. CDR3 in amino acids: CASSSGLLLGGELFF. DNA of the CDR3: TGTGCCAGCAGCTCGGGACTACTTTTGGGCGGGGAGCTGTTTTTT.

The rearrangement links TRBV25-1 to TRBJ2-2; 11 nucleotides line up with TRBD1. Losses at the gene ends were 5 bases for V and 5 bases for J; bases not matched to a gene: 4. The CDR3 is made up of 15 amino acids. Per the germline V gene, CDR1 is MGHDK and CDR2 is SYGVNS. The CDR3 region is CASSPDRGRTGELFF. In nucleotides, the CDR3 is TGTGCCAGCAGTCCGGACAGGGGGCGAACCGGGGAGCTGTTTTTT.

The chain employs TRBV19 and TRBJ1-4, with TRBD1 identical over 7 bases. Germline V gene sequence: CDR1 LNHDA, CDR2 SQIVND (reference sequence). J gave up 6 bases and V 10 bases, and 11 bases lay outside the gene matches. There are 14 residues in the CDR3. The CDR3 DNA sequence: TGTGCCACCGCCCCGGGACAGAGGCATGAAAAACTGTTTTTT. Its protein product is CATAPGQRHEKLFF.

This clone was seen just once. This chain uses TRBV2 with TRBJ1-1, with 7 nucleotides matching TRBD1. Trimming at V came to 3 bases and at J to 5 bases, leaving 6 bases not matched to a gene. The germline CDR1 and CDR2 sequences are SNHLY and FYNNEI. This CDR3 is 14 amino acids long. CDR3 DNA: TGTGCCAGCAGTGATCGGGCAGGGGGAACTGAAGCTTTCTTT. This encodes CASSDRAGGTEAFF.

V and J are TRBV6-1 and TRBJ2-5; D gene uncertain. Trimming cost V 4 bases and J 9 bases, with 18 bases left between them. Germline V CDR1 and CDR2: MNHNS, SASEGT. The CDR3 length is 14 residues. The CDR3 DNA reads TGTGCCAGCAGTGGAACATGGACGTCCGGGTCCCAGTACTTC. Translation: CASSGTWTSGSQYF.

Here the CDR3 DNA reads TGTGCCAGCAGTGACGGGACTTTACCGTACCAAGAGACCCAGTACTTC. This codes for CASSDGTLPYQETQYF. The chain employs TRBV6-1 and TRBJ2-5; tentative D call: TRBD2 (6 bases). Germline-derived CDR1 and CDR2 are MNHNS and SASEGT. The CDR3 is 16 amino acids. The V end was cut by 3 bases, the J end by 0 bases, with 14 bases between.